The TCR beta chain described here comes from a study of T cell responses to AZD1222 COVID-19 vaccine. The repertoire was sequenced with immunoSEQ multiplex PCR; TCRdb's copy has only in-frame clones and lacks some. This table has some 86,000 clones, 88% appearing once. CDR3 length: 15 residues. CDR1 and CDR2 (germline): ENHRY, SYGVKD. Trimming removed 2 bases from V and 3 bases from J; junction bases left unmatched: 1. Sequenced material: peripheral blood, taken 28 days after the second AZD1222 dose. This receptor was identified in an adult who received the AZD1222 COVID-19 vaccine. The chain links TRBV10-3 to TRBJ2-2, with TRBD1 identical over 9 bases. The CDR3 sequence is CAISEGQGYTGELFF. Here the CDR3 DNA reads TGTGCCATCAGTGAGGGACAGGGGTACACCGGGGAGCTGTTTTTT.